A selection of T cell receptor beta chains follows, all from one sample in a study of regulatory T cells in long-lasting Graves disease. TCRdb fed the multiplex PCR reads into MiXCR, producing one record per CDR3 protein. This table holds 300,000 to 450,000 distinct CDR3 sequences, about 16% found once. Here the sequenced sample was peripheral blood mononuclear cells (PBMCs), taken at new diagnosis, from a patient treated with antithyroid drugs. The origin of the receptors is a female donor with Graves disease. CDR3s include the opening cysteine and the closing phenylalanine or tryptophan. Each record gives: clone size, V gene, D gene, J gene, CDR3 DNA, CDR3 protein. D genes are given only for firm matches. Clone size is stated in some rows and not others, as once, few, many or a class when expanded.

>many|TRBV4-1|TRBD1|TRBJ2-7
TGCGCCAGCAGCCAAGGAACCGGGACAGGGGGCTACGAGCAGTACTTC
CASSQGTGTGGYEQYF
>many|TRBV20-1|-|TRBJ2-7
TGCAGTGCCGGGGACGCTCCCTACGAGCAGTACTTC
CSAGDAPYEQYF
>few|TRBV19|TRBD1|TRBJ1-4
TGTGCCAGTAGTACCCCGCCCTCTAGGACAGGGGACGAAAAACTGTTTTTT
CASSTPPSRTGDEKLFF
>many|TRBV27|TRBD1|TRBJ2-7
TGTGCCAGCCGACCGGGACAGGGTGTCGACGAGCAGTACTTC
CASRPGQGVDEQYF
>-|TRBV5-1|-|TRBJ2-5
TGCGCCAGCAGCTGGACAGTGGGGGAGACCCAGTACTTC
CASSWTVGETQYF
>-|TRBV6-1|-|TRBJ1-1
TGTGCCAGCAGTGATTCCGGGGGCTTTATGTCTTTCTTT
CASSDSGGFMSFF
>few|TRBV5-4|-|TRBJ1-2
TGTGCCAGCAGCCCCAATCAGGGTTCCGGCTATGGCTACACCTTC
CASSPNQGSGYGYTF
>many|TRBV11-2|-|TRBJ2-7
TGTGCCAGCAGCTTCCATAGGGGGTCGCACGAGCAGTACTTC
CASSFHRGSHEQYF
>-|TRBV9|-|TRBJ1-4
TGTGCCAGCAGCGTGGGGGGAGGTGATGAAAAACTGTGTTTT
CASSVGGGDEKLCF
>many|TRBV28|-|TRBJ2-7
TGTGCCAGCAGTCCCCCCGGGCAGGTTCTCTACGAGCAGTACTTC
CASSPPGQVLYEQYF
>-|TRBV20-1|-|TRBJ1-5
TGCAGTGCTGTTCACCGAGGGAGGAATCAGCCCCAGCATTTT
CSAVHRGRNQPQHF
>many|TRBV28|-|TRBJ2-7
TGTGCCAGCAGTCTACCCCCGAACTCCTACGAGCAGTACTTC
CASSLPPNSYEQYF
>few|TRBV15|-|TRBJ1-5
TGTGCCACCAGCAGAGAAGTTTTGTGGAACGGCCAGCCCCAGCATTTT
CATSREVLWNGQPQHF
>-|TRBV6-1|-|TRBJ2-5
TGTGCCACAGTCGGGGCCCCGGGGAAGACCCAGTACTTC
CATVGAPGKTQYF
>many|TRBV3-1|-|TRBJ1-2
TGTGCCAGCAGCCAAGCAGAGGGTACTATAAGTGGCTACACCTTC
CASSQAEGTISGYTF
>-|TRBV10-2|TRBD1|TRBJ1-1
TGCGCCAGCTACAGACAGGGAGACACTGAAGCTTTCTTT
CASYRQGDTEAFF
>many|TRBV28|-|TRBJ2-3
TGTGCCAGCAGTTTATCCTACCCCACAGATACGCAGTATTTT
CASSLSYPTDTQYF
>many|TRBV7-3|-|TRBJ2-2
TGTGCCAGCAGCACGCAGAGTGGGGCTCCTCCTAACACCGGGGAGCTGTTTTTT
CASSTQSGAPPNTGELFF
>-|TRBV4-1|-|TRBJ1-2
TGCGCCAGCAGCCAAGATCCTCAGCCAGGGGCTGGCTACACCTTC
CASSQDPQPGAGYTF
>-|TRBV29-1|TRBD1|TRBJ1-1
TGCAGCGCGATGGGACAGATGAACACTGAAGCTTTCTTT
CSAMGQMNTEAFF
>many|TRBV28|-|TRBJ1-1
TGTGCCAGCAGTTTCAGGGCTATAGCTTTCTTT
CASSFRAIAFF
>-|TRBV4-1|-|TRBJ2-7
TGCGCCAGCAGCCCCTTTGAGGACGGTCCCTCCTACGAGCAGTACTTC
CASSPFEDGPSYEQYF
>many|TRBV12-3/TRBV12-4|TRBD1|TRBJ1-2
TGTGCCAGCACCTCGACAGGGAATGGCTACACCTTC
CASTSTGNGYTF
>many|TRBV2|-|TRBJ2-1
TGTGCCAGCAGCCAAACGGTCAGCGTAAATTATGACAATGAGCAGTTCTTC
CASSQTVSVNYDNEQFF
>few|TRBV12-3/TRBV12-4|TRBD2|TRBJ2-1
TGTGCCAGCAGTTTCCTAGCGGGAGGCACCACCTACAATGAGCAGTTCTTC
CASSFLAGGTTYNEQFF
>many|TRBV20-1|-|TRBJ2-7
TGCAGTGCTAGAATCGTGGGAGCGGGTGAGCAGTACTTC
CSARIVGAGEQYF
>many|TRBV28|TRBD1|TRBJ1-4
TGTGCCAGCAGTAAACAGGGGGCTAATGAAAAACTGTTTTTT
CASSKQGANEKLFF
>many|TRBV15|TRBD1|TRBJ1-1
TGTGCCACCAGCAGACTTCCTTCCGACGGGACAGGGAGTAGAGCTTTCTTT
CATSRLPSDGTGSRAFF
>-|TRBV7-9|-|TRBJ1-2
TGTGCCAGCAGCCGACAGCTCTTC
CASSRQLF
>many|TRBV3-1|-|TRBJ2-1
TGTGCCAGCAGCCAAGGGGTGGGGGGCCGGCAGTTCTTC
CASSQGVGGRQFF
>-|TRBV4-1|-|TRBJ1-2
TGCGCCAGCAGCCAAGATAGCCGGCAGGGGAAGGTTTACACCTTC
CASSQDSRQGKVYTF
>-|TRBV20-1|-|TRBJ2-2
TGCAGTGCTAGAGTCAGGGGCCCGGACACCGGGGAGCTGTTTTTT
CSARVRGPDTGELFF
>-|TRBV7-2|TRBD2|TRBJ2-7
TGTGCCAGCAGATCTAGCGGGGGGGCGTACGAGCAGTACTTC
CASRSSGGAYEQYF
>many|TRBV11-2|TRBD2|TRBJ2-1
TGTGCCAGCAGCTTGGGACTAGCGGGAGGGAAAAACGGCGAGCAGTTCTTC
CASSLGLAGGKNGEQFF
>-|TRBV7-3|TRBD2|TRBJ2-5
TGTGCCAGCAGCTTAAGTCTGGCTAGCGGGTCGACCCAGTACTTC
CASSLSLASGSTQYF
>many|TRBV2|TRBD1|TRBJ2-2
TGTGCCAGCAGTGTTAAGGGACAGGAGAACACCGGGGAGCTGTTTTTT
CASSVKGQENTGELFF
>few|TRBV20-1|-|TRBJ2-5
TGCAGTGCGCATACTCCCTGGACCCAGTACTTC
CSAHTPWTQYF
>many|TRBV4-2|-|TRBJ1-1
TGTGCCAGCAGCCAAGATCTAAGGCCGGGGGAAGCTTTCTTT
CASSQDLRPGEAFF
>-|TRBV12-3/TRBV12-4|TRBD2|TRBJ2-5
TGTGCCAGCAGTTTGGAGGGACTAGCGGGAGTGGAGACCCAGTACTTC
CASSLEGLAGVETQYF
>few|TRBV29-1|-|TRBJ1-3
TGCAGCGTGGGGCCTGATAATTCTGGAAACACCATATATTTT
CSVGPDNSGNTIYF
>once|TRBV7-2|TRBD2|TRBJ2-5
TGTGCCAGCAGCTTAGGGACTAGCGGGAGGGAAGAGACCCAGTACTTC
CASSLGTSGREETQYF
>many|TRBV28|-|TRBJ2-7
TGTGCCAGCAGCTCCACAACTATATTCCCCTACGAGCAGTACTTC
CASSSTTIFPYEQYF
>many|TRBV24-1|TRBD1|TRBJ2-3
TGTGCCACCAGTGACCGAGGGACAGGGAGAGATACGCAGTATTTT
CATSDRGTGRDTQYF
>many|TRBV20-1|TRBD1|TRBJ2-7
TGCAGTGCTATCAGTCCAGGGGGTCAAAACGAGCAGTACTTC
CSAISPGGQNEQYF
>many|TRBV12-3/TRBV12-4|-|TRBJ1-6
TGTGCCAGCAGGAATCCAGGGTATGGTTCACCCCTCCACTTT
CASRNPGYGSPLHF
>many|TRBV28|-|TRBJ2-1
TGTGCCAGCAGTCCCCTCTCCTACAATGAGCAGTTCTTC
CASSPLSYNEQFF
>many|TRBV20-1|-|TRBJ1-2
TGCAGTGCTAGAGTAGAAAGCCCGAATGGCTACACCTTC
CSARVESPNGYTF
>many|TRBV12-5|-|TRBJ1-2
TGTGCTAGTGGCTTCGCAGGGCACTATGGCTACACCTTC
CASGFAGHYGYTF
>many|TRBV6-1|-|TRBJ2-3
TGTGCCAGCAGAGCGGGCCAAGAGGGAGCAGATACGCAGTATTTT
CASRAGQEGADTQYF
>few|TRBV7-2|-|TRBJ1-1
TGTGCCAGCAGCCGCCAAACCAGAGACACTGAAGCTTTCTTT
CASSRQTRDTEAFF
>many|TRBV2|-|TRBJ1-1
TGTGCCAGCGGGGCAGGCTTCGGCATGAACACTGAAGCTTTCTTT
CASGAGFGMNTEAFF
>few|TRBV7-9|-|TRBJ1-5
TGTGCCAGCAGCCCCCTGTCTGGCAATCAGCCCCAGCATTTT
CASSPLSGNQPQHF
>many|TRBV28|-|TRBJ1-1
TGTGCCAGCAGTTTATTACCGGAGGCCAAGGGAGCTTTCTTT
CASSLLPEAKGAFF
>many|TRBV20-1|-|TRBJ1-2
TGCAGTGCTAGAGGACCGCCGCCGGGGTATGGCTACACCTTC
CSARGPPPGYGYTF
>many|TRBV7-9|-|TRBJ1-2
TGTGCCAGCAGCCCCCCCTCCGCAGGGCTCTATGGCTACACCTTC
CASSPPSAGLYGYTF
>few|TRBV11-1|-|TRBJ1-4
TGTGCCAGCAGCTCGAACGACAGGCCCCGGGCGAATGAAAAACTGTTTTTT
CASSSNDRPRANEKLFF
>many|TRBV30|TRBD2|TRBJ2-3
TGTGCCTGGATGCGTAGGACTAGCGGAACAGATACGCAGTATTTT
CAWMRRTSGTDTQYF
>many|TRBV5-1|-|TRBJ1-6
TGCGCCAGCAGCTTGGTCTCGCAGGGGAATTCACCCCTCCACTTT
CASSLVSQGNSPLHF
>many|TRBV6-2/TRBV6-3|-|TRBJ2-2
TGTGCCAGCAGTAAACAGGGCCTCGATGACACCGGGGAGCTGTTTTTT
CASSKQGLDDTGELFF